This T cell receptor beta chain was identified during a study of cytomegalovirus exposure and HLA in healthy donors. Study-wide findings and caveats: Within the data, a cluster of highly shared sequence variants was likely a sequencing artifact.

Of note for this clone: Its target is not known.

Primers included in the PCR were 60 Vbeta and 13 Jbeta primers. TCRdb's copy holds only in-frame clones and misses some; the assay was immunoSEQ multiplex PCR. This sample has 150,000 to 200,000 clones, with roughly 80% found just once. V dropped 0 bases and J dropped 5; count of bases not matched to a gene: 7. This CDR3 comprises 16 residues. Germline V gene lookup returns CDR1 KGHSH and CDR2 LQKENI. The V call is TRBV18, the J call TRBJ2-5; 9 bases are a match to TRBD1. This TCR came from a woman in her late teens or twenties in good health and CMV-seropositive. Sequenced: PBMCs. CDR3 loop: CASSPPRTGAIETQYF. CDR3 DNA: TGTGCCAGCTCACCACCGCGGACAGGGGCAATCGAGACCCAGTACTTC. The whole variable domain, filled in from reference TRBV18 and TRBJ2-5, reads NAGVMQNPRHLVRRRGQEARLRCSPMKGHSHVYWYRQLPEEGLKFMVYLQKENIIDESGMPKERFSAEFPKEGPSILRIQQVVRGDSAAYFCASSPPRTGAIETQYFGPGTRLLVL.